Below, one T cell receptor beta chain is given with its context. Original analysis: Estimation of nucleated cell counts was performed using reference gene primer amplification. Clones were sequenced by immunoSEQ multiplex PCR, and TCRdb holds only the in-frame ones, with some missing. That table is the source of V, J and clone size, and D and trimming were worked out from the DNA. The table shows about 230,000 clones, with 85% to 90% occurring only once. This sample is part of a study of blood T cell repertoires in COVID-19. In the study overall: Whether acute or convalescent, the COVID-19 samples came from the United States, Italy and Spain. The cDNA or gDNA used as material had been derived from T cells, B-cell-depleted T cells, or PBMCs.

The CDR3 has 17 residues. After removal of 3 bases from V and 0 bases from J, the junction contained 5 bases not matched to a gene. CDR1 is MNHNS and CDR2 is SASEGT in the germline V gene. This chain connects TRBV6-1 to TRBJ1-3; TRBD1 aligns across 10 bases. The TCR was taken from a woman aged 60-70 years with acute or convalescent COVID-19. Sequencing was done on a sample of peripheral blood. The CDR3 here is CASSDPGQGNSGNTIYF. The DNA for the CDR3 is TGTGCCAGCAGTGACCCGGGACAGGGGAACTCTGGAAACACCATATATTTT.